These 12 T cell receptor beta chains came from one sample sequenced in a study of technical replicates of blood from several donors. Only in-frame clones appear in the TCRdb table, and some are missing; sequencing was by immunoSEQ multiplex PCR. The sample includes about 85,000 clones, roughly 94% seen only once; the top ten take roughly 0.25%. The sample was T cells isolated from PBMCs. The receptors stem from a human donor in good health.

J is TRBJ1-2 and V is TRBV7-6; D is possibly TRBD1 (6 bases). Germline V gene data show CDR1 as SGHVS and CDR2 as FNYEAQ. Trimming took 5 bases from V and 5 from J, leaving 18 bases between them. The CDR3 is 15 amino acids. CDR3 bases: TGTGCCAGCAGCCCCCGGCCGGACAGAGAGTATGGCTACACCTTC. This encodes CASSPRPDREYGYTF.

The gene calls are TRBV10-3 and TRBJ1-1; 9 nucleotides line up with TRBD1. After removal of 8 bases from V and 4 bases from J, the junction contained 5 bases not matched to a gene. From germline, CDR1 is ENHRY and CDR2 SYGVKD. The CDR3 covers 13 residues. The CDR3 DNA reads TGTGCCATCGGGACAGGGAGGTCCACTGAAGCTTTCTTT. Protein product: CAIGTGRSTEAFF.

The V and J genes are TRBV4-1 and TRBJ2-7; D is ambiguous. Germline-derived CDR1 and CDR2 are MGHRA and YSYEKL. The CDR3 has 14 amino acids. V shed 1 base and J shed 2 bases, with 9 bases lying between them. CDR3 coding DNA: TGCGCCAGCAGCCAAGTAGCAGTTACCTACGAGCAGTACTTC. Amino acid sequence: CASSQVAVTYEQYF.

This chain links TRBV6-1 with TRBJ2-1; D is unclear. Germline lookup yields CDR1 MNHNS and CDR2 SASEGT. CDR3 length equals 14 residues. Trimming removed 6 bases at V and 5 bases at J, with 14 bases between. The CDR3 bases are TGTGCCAGCAGCCCACGCCCGGCGGACAATGAGCAGTTCTTC. Amino acids: CASSPRPADNEQFF.

This chain connects TRBV29-1 to TRBJ2-7, with 7 bases matching TRBD2. The CDR3 consists of 14 residues. The J segment lost 1 base and the V segment lost 6 bases, leaving 9 bases of the junction unmatched. The V gene's germline CDR1 is SQVTM and CDR2 ANQGSEA. CDR3 in amino acids: CSVRTGGYSYEQYF. The CDR3 DNA reads as TGCAGCGTACGGACGGGGGGATATTCCTACGAGCAGTACTTC.

This chain connects TRBV27 to TRBJ1-2; TRBD1 agrees at 7 bases. J lost 2 bases, V lost 4 bases, and 10 bases had no gene match. The CDR3 extends over 16 amino acids. CDR1 and CDR2 (germline): MNHEY, SMNVEV (reference sequence). The CDR3 bases are TGTGCCAGCAGTTACGGGGACAGCCCTAAGAACTATGGCTACACCTTC. It is translated as CASSYGDSPKNYGYTF.

V and J are TRBV28 and TRBJ1-2, with a possible D match to TRBD1 (6 bases). Germline CDR1 reads MDHEN; CDR2 reads SYDVKM. Trimming removed 1 base at V and 8 bases at J, with 14 bases between. The CDR3 runs 14 residues. CDR3 DNA: TGTGCCAGCAGTTTATTACCGACAGGACGCGGCTACACCTTC. It codes for CASSLLPTGRGYTF.

V is TRBV2 and J is TRBJ1-6, with a tentative D call TRBD1 (5 bases). Germline V CDR1 and CDR2: SNHLY, FYNNEI. This CDR3 is built from 15 residues. V lost 3 bases and J 8 bases, leaving 14 bases between the germline ends. The CDR3 region is CASSESGVGDSPLHF. Here the CDR3 DNA reads TGTGCCAGCAGTGAGTCGGGGGTTGGGGATTCACCCCTCCACTTT.

The chain carries TRBV27 and TRBJ2-2; 9 bases match TRBD1. The germline V gene encodes CDR1 MNHEY and CDR2 SMNVEV (reference sequence). The CDR3 contains 16 residues. V gave up 0 bases and J gave up 4 bases; unmatched junction bases: 3. The CDR3 DNA sequence: TGTGCCAGCAGTTTATCGACAGGGGGTGGCACCGGGGAGCTGTTTTTT. This translates into CASSLSTGGGTGELFF.

The J gene is TRBJ1-1, the V gene TRBV10-2, with D maybe TRBD1 (5 bases). V lost 8 bases and J lost 6, with 13 bases in between. CDR3 size: 12 residues. The germline CDR1 and CDR2 sequences are WSHSY and SAAADI. CDR3 region: CASGWGEAEAFF. The CDR3, as DNA: TGCGCCAGCGGGTGGGGGGAGGCTGAAGCTTTCTTT.

The V gene is TRBV4-1, the J gene TRBJ2-1; 10 positions match TRBD2. Germline V gene data show CDR1 as MGHRA and CDR2 as YSYEKL. The CDR3 consists of 17 residues. V lost 0 bases, J lost 3 bases, and 5 bases stayed unmatched. CDR3 amino acids: CASSQENSGGIYNEQFF. In DNA form, the CDR3 reads TGCGCCAGCAGCCAAGAAAATAGCGGGGGGATCTACAATGAGCAGTTCTTC.

The V and J genes are TRBV6-5 and TRBJ2-7; TRBD1 aligns across 12 bases. The CDR3 length is 13 residues. CDR1 and CDR2 (germline): MNHEY, SVGAGI. Trimming took 6 bases from V and 9 from J; bases not matched to a gene: 6. CDR3 sequence reads: CASSGTGGGWQYF. The CDR3 coding sequence is TGTGCCAGCAGCGGGACAGGGGGCGGGTGGCAGTACTTC.